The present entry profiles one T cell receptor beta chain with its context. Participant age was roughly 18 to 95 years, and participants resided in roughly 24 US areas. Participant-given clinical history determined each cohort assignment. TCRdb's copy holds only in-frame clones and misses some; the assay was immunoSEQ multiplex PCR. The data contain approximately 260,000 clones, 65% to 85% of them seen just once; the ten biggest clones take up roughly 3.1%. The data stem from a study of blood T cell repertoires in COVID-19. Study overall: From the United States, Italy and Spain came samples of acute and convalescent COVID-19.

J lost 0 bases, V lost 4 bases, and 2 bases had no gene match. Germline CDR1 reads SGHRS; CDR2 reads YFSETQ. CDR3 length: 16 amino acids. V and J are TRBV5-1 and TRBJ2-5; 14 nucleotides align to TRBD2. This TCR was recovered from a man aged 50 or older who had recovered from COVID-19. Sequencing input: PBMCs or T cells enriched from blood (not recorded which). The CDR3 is CASSRGLAGDQETQYF. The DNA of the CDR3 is TGCGCCAGCAGCAGGGGACTAGCGGGGGACCAAGAGACCCAGTACTTC.